Listed here are 11 T cell receptor beta chains from one sample, sequenced in a study of blood T cells in healthy people across ages. For the second PCR, which ran for roughly 6 to 11 cycles, a sample-barcoded 5' primer and a J-beta primer mix were used. TCRdb ran MiXCR on the 5' RACE reads and lists one entry per CDR3 protein. The sample lists about 1.8 million distinct CDR3 sequences, just under 50% occurring once. Material: blood. The receptors stem from a woman in her thirties or forties in good health.

The V and J genes are TRBV4-3 and TRBJ2-1, with 8 nucleotides matching TRBD1. From germline, CDR1 is LGHNA and CDR2 YSLEER. CDR3 length: 14 amino acids. The V gene end was trimmed by 2 bases and the J gene end by 7 bases; junction bases not matched to a gene: 4. In nucleotides, the CDR3 is TGCGCCAGCAGCCAAAAGGACAGGGCGAATGAGCAGTTCTTC. Its translation is CASSQKDRANEQFF.

The chain couples TRBV4-1 to TRBJ1-4; TRBD1 aligns across 7 bases. This CDR3 has 14 residues. The germline CDR1 and CDR2 sequences are MGHRA and YSYEKL. Unmatched junction bases numbered 3, after V lost 3 bases and J lost 5 bases. DNA for the CDR3: TGCGCCAGCAGCCAGATACAGGGGAATGAAAAACTGTTTTTT. Translated, it gives CASSQIQGNEKLFF.

V is TRBV12-3 or TRBV12-4 and J is TRBJ1-5; D uncertain. The CDR3 is 12 residues long. V was pared by 5 bases and J by 7 bases, with 9 bases between. CDR3 protein: CASSLQAQPQHF. The DNA of the CDR3 is TGTGCCAGCAGTCTCCAAGCACAGCCCCAGCATTTT.

In this sample, this clonotype turned up a few times. This chain uses TRBV29-1 with TRBJ1-1, with D unresolved. Between the trimmed V and J ends, which lost 0 bases and 5 bases, there was a span of 10 bases. The CDR3 is 13 amino acids. Looked up from germline, CDR1 is SQVTM and CDR2 is ANQGSEA. The DNA of the CDR3 is TGCAGCGTTGAAGATCTAACCCGTACTGAAGCTTTCTTT. Its translation is CSVEDLTRTEAFF.

The chain carries TRBV2 and TRBJ2-1; maybe TRBD2 (5 bases). The CDR3 covers 15 residues. V lost 8 bases and J lost 9, with 23 bases in between. Germline lookup yields CDR1 SNHLY and CDR2 FYNNEI. This chain's CDR3 is CASAWTGGLLGEQFF. The CDR3 coding sequence is TGTGCCAGCGCCTGGACGGGCGGGTTGCTAGGTGAGCAGTTCTTC.

This clonotype was found a few times. This chain connects TRBV24-1 to TRBJ2-7; no definite D call. This CDR3 is 13 amino acids long. The V end was cut by 7 bases, the J end by 1 base, with 10 bases between. The germline CDR1 and CDR2 sequences are KGHDR and SFDVKD. The CDR3 is CATSTSGSYEQYF. CDR3 in DNA: TGTGCCACCAGCACCTCTGGGTCCTACGAGCAGTACTTC.

This clonotype was observed a few times. This chain connects TRBV7-2 to TRBJ2-1; TRBD2 agrees at 14 bases. This CDR3 spans 17 amino acids. V lost 5 bases, J lost 7 bases, and 10 bases stayed unmatched. The germline CDR1 and CDR2 sequences are SGHTA and FQGNSA. CDR3 bases: TGTGCCAGCAGCCGTGGACTAGCGGGGGGTTTAGGAAATGAGCAGTTCTTC. Encoded protein: CASSRGLAGGLGNEQFF.

The gene calls are TRBV7-2 and TRBJ2-3, with a weak D call TRBD2 (5 bases). The CDR3 runs to 13 residues. V lost 5 bases to trimming and J lost 4 bases, with 10 bases between them. Per the germline V gene, CDR1 is SGHTA and CDR2 is FQGNSA. CDR3 sequence reads: CASSVYGADTQYF. The DNA for the CDR3 is TGTGCCAGCAGCGTCTACGGGGCAGATACGCAGTATTTT.

The rearrangement uses TRBV5-1 and TRBJ2-6; no definite D call. CDR3 size: 16 residues. Trimming left V 0 bases short and J 0 bases short, with 7 bases between. Germline V CDR1 and CDR2: SGHRS, YFSETQ. CDR3 amino acids: CASSLAQASGANVLTF. CDR3 DNA: TGCGCCAGCAGCTTGGCCCAGGCCTCTGGGGCCAACGTCCTGACTTTC.

The chain uses TRBV24-1 and TRBJ2-7; D is ambiguous. Germline V CDR1 and CDR2: KGHDR, SFDVKD. The V gene lost 4 bases and the J gene lost 1 base, with 7 bases spanning the gap. CDR3 length equals 13 residues. In DNA, the CDR3 is TGTGCCACCAGTGACCCGACATCCTACGAGCAGTACTTC. This gives the protein CATSDPTSYEQYF.

Points on this clonotype: The junction differs from germline at one of its ends, possibly a read error. The chain couples TRBV11-2 to TRBJ2-6; tentatively, D is TRBD2 (6 bases). The CDR3 sequence is 18 residues long. Germline V gives CDR1 SGHAT, CDR2 FQNNGV. CDR3: CAGSLVGEGLFGANVLTF. For the CDR3, the DNA is TGTGCCGGCAGCTTAGTCGGCGAGGGACTCTTTGGGGCGAACGTCCTGACTTTC.